The text below deals with one TCR beta chain. Its antigen remains unidentified. The repertoire was sequenced with immunoSEQ multiplex PCR; TCRdb's copy has only in-frame clones and lacks some. The sample lists tens of thousands of clones, approximately 84% seen once, with about 0.6% in the top ten. V was trimmed by 0 bases and J by 2 bases, leaving 7 bases between them. Germline V CDR1 and CDR2: SGHRS, YFSETQ. CDR3 size: 14 residues. This sample was included in a study of memory CD4+ T cells and cytomegalovirus serostatus. Study outcomes and limitations: Suggested: most of the CMV-linked TCR signature lies in CD4+ memory cells. Each of roughly 65 CMV-associated TCRbeta sequences occurred in one to five individuals.

Single viable CD3+CD4+CD8-CD45RO+ cells were sorted as the memory CD4+ T cells. The clonotype was recovered from an adult in good health and CMV-seronegative. Source material: memory CD4+ T cells from blood. This chain uses TRBV5-1 with TRBJ2-3, with TRBD2 as a possible D gene (6 bases). CDR3 sequence: CASSLVLATDTQYF. Written as DNA, the CDR3 is TGCGCCAGCAGCTTGGTACTAGCCACAGATACGCAGTATTTT.